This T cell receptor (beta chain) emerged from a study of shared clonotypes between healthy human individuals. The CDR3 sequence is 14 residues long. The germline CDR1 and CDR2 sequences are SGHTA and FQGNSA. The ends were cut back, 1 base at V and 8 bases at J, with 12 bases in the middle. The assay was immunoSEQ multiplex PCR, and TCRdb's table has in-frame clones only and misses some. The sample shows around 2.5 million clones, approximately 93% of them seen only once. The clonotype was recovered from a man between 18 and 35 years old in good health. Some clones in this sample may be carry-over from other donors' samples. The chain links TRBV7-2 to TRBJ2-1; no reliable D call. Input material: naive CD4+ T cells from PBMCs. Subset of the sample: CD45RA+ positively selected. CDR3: CASSLDSRSDEQFF. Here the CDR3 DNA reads TGTGCCAGCAGCTTAGACTCCCGTAGTGATGAGCAGTTCTTC.